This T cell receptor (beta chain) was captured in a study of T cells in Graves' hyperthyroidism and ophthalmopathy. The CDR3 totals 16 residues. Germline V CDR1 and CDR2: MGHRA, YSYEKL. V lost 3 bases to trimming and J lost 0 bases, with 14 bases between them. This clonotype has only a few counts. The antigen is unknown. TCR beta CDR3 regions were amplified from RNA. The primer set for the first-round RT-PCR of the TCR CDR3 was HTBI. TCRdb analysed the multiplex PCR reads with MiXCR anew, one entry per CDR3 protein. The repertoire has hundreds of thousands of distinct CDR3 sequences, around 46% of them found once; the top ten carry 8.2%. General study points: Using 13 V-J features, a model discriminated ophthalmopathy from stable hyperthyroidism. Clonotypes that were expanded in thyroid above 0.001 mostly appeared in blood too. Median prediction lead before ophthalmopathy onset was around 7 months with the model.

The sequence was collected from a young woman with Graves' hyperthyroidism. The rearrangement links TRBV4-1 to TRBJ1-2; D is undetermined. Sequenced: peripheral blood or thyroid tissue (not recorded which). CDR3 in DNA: TGCGCCAGCAGCCAGACACAGACACAGTCTAACTATGGCTACACCTTC. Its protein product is CASSQTQTQSNYGYTF.